This T cell receptor (beta chain) was documented in a study of blood T cell repertoires in COVID-19. J was trimmed by 1 base and V by 6 bases; bases with no gene match: 7. The CDR3 consists of 15 residues. Per the germline V gene, CDR1 is MNHEY and CDR2 is SVGEGT. Original data processing: Nucleated cell counts were estimated from reference gene primer amplification. Assay: immunoSEQ multiplex PCR; the TCRdb copy retains only in-frame clones and omits some. V, J and clone size reflect that table, while D and trimming were determined from the DNA. This table holds about 100,000 clones, roughly 84% found once.

The receptor's source is a human donor in a cohort sampled during active COVID-19. Sequenced: peripheral blood. This chain joins TRBV6-2 or TRBV6-3 and TRBJ2-7, with TRBD1 matching over 9 bases. CDR3 residues: CASSATGGVSYEQYF. For the CDR3, the DNA is TGTGCCAGCAGCGCCACAGGGGGCGTATCCTACGAGCAGTACTTC.